The count of the clone carrying this TCR beta chain is one. The data were obtained in a study of cytomegalovirus exposure and HLA in healthy donors. Amplification used 60 Vbeta primers and 13 Jbeta primers. Repertoires were generated with immunoSEQ multiplex PCR, while TCRdb's copy carries only in-frame clones and drops some. Of around 180,000 clones detected, roughly 80% appear once; the ten largest clones hold 0.26%. V was clipped by 0 bases and J by 6 bases, with 18 bases between them. There are 16 residues in the CDR3. The germline V gene has CDR1 SGHDT and CDR2 YYEEEE. Sequencing used PBMCs. The chain uses TRBV5-6 and TRBJ2-5; a weak D match, TRBD1 (6 bases). The receptor was derived from a boy aged 5-17 years in good health and CMV-seronegative. The CDR3 spells CASSLELGQGIQTQYF. CDR3 bases: TGTGCCAGCAGCTTGGAACTCGGGCAGGGGATCCAGACCCAGTACTTC.